The 16 T cell receptor beta chains below come from one sample, sequenced in a study of T cell responses to AZD1222 COVID-19 vaccine. The data were produced by immunoSEQ multiplex PCR, yet TCRdb's version contains in-frame clones alone and is incomplete. The sample consists of about 96,000 clones, roughly 90% of them appearing once. Here the sequenced sample was peripheral blood, taken on day 0 of AZD1222 vaccination. These receptors all come from an adult in good health.

The J gene is TRBJ2-1, the V gene TRBV2; 7 bases fit TRBD1. The CDR3 spans 11 residues. Germline loops: CDR1 SNHLY, CDR2 FYNNEI. J was trimmed by 10 bases and V by 6 bases; bases with no gene match: 3. The CDR3 coding sequence is TGTGCCAGCAGCCTCAGGGGGGAGCAGTTCTTC. It specifies CASSLRGEQFF.

The chain carries TRBV19 and TRBJ2-3; a weak D match, TRBD2 (7 bases). Trimming cost V 4 bases and J 0 bases, with 11 bases left between them. The CDR3 is made up of 15 amino acids. The germline V gene encodes CDR1 LNHDA and CDR2 SQIVND (reference sequence). The CDR3 region is CASSKGGLSTDTQYF. Here the CDR3 DNA reads TGTGCCAGTAGTAAGGGGGGGCTAAGCACAGATACGCAGTATTTT. The whole variable domain, remainder taken from reference TRBV19 and TRBJ2-3, is DGGITQSPKYLFRKEGQNVTLSCEQNLNHDAMYWYRQDPGQGLRLIYYSQIVNDFQKGDIAEGYSVSREKKESFPLTVTSAQKNPTAFYLCASSKGGLSTDTQYFGPGTRLTVL.

This sequence joins TRBV10-3 and TRBJ2-7; no firm D call. Germline V lookup: CDR1 ENHRY, CDR2 SYGVKD. V lost 10 bases and J lost 5, with 18 bases in between. The CDR3 contains 13 residues. CDR3 bases: TGTGCCACCGCAGGTGTCCTAGTAAACGAGCAGTACTTC. Amino acids: CATAGVLVNEQYF.

This clone was counted a single time. The V call is TRBV14, the J call TRBJ2-3, with unresolved D. CDR3 length: 11 amino acids. CDR1 SGHDN and CDR2 FVKESK come from the germline V gene. V lost 1 base and J 5 bases, leaving 1 base between the germline ends. As DNA, the CDR3 is TGTGCCAGCAGCCAAGGAGATACGCAGTATTTT. It translates to CASSQGDTQYF.

This chain joins TRBV30 and TRBJ2-3; the match to TRBD2 covers 8 bases. V dropped 5 bases and J dropped 4; count of bases not matched to a gene: 11. CDR1 is GTSNPN, CDR2 SVGIG, per germline (reference sequence). This CDR3 is 15 amino acids long. The CDR3 is CAWDPSGSVPDTQYF. Here the CDR3 DNA reads TGTGCCTGGGACCCAAGCGGGAGTGTCCCAGATACGCAGTATTTT.

The V gene is TRBV19, the J gene TRBJ1-5, with no clear D. Trimming stripped 4 bases from V and 3 bases from J, with 13 bases between. CDR1 is LNHDA and CDR2 is SQIVND in the germline V gene (reference sequence). The CDR3 contains 15 residues. The DNA of the CDR3 is TGTGCCAGTAGTAACACCTTCGTTGTCAATCAGCCCCAGCATTTT. Translated, it gives CASSNTFVVNQPQHF.

V gene TRBV6-1 combines with J gene TRBJ2-7, with D possibly being TRBD2 (6 bases). With 3 bases removed from V and 0 bases from J, the gap between germline ends came to 21 bases. The germline gives CDR1 MNHNS, CDR2 SASEGT. The CDR3 contains 18 residues. Here the CDR3 reads CASSDWGPNSGRSYEQYF. The CDR3 DNA reads as TGTGCCAGCAGTGACTGGGGACCAAACAGCGGGCGCTCCTACGAGCAGTACTTC.

V gene TRBV27 combines with J gene TRBJ1-2; the match to TRBD1 covers 8 bases. CDR1 is MNHEY and CDR2 is SMNVEV in the germline V gene (reference sequence). The V gene end was trimmed by 6 bases and the J gene end by 7 bases; junction bases not matched to a gene: 7. CDR3 length equals 13 residues. The CDR3 nucleotides are TGTGCCAGCAGCCCCAGGGGGCGAACTGGCTACACCTTC. Amino acid sequence: CASSPRGRTGYTF.

The chain uses TRBV7-2 and TRBJ1-1; D is possibly TRBD1 (6 bases). The ends were cut back, 3 bases at V and 5 bases at J, with 10 bases in the middle. The length of the CDR3 is 13 residues. CDR1 and CDR2 (germline): SGHTA, FQGNSA. This chain's CDR3 is CASSFTGYTEAFF. The CDR3, as DNA: TGTGCCAGCAGCTTTACAGGGTATACTGAAGCTTTCTTT.

CDR3 region: CASRYGTSGTYNEQFF. DNA for the CDR3: TGTGCCAGCAGGTATGGGACTAGCGGGACCTACAATGAGCAGTTCTTC. The chain carries TRBV3-1 (or the pseudogene TRBV3-2) and TRBJ2-1, with 13 bases lining up with TRBD2. This CDR3 contains 16 residues. CDR1 is LGHDT and CDR2 is YNNKEL in the germline V gene (reference sequence). The J segment lost 2 bases and the V segment lost 6 bases, leaving 4 bases of the junction unmatched.

V is TRBV7-3 and J is TRBJ1-6, with 8 bases lining up with TRBD1. Trimming took 5 bases from V and 10 from J; bases not matched to a gene: 10. Germline values: CDR1 SGHTA, CDR2 FQGTGA. The CDR3 totals 15 residues. The CDR3 loop is CASSEDRAAGSPLHF. As DNA, the CDR3 is TGTGCCAGCAGCGAGGACAGGGCGGCTGGGTCACCCCTCCACTTT. Filled out from reference TRBV7-3 and TRBJ1-6, the complete variable domain reads GAGVSQTPSNKVTEKGKYVELRCDPISGHTALYWYRQSLGQGPEFLIYFQGTGAADDSGLPNDRFFAVRPEGSVSTLKIQRTERGDSAVYLCASSEDRAAGSPLHFGNGTRLTVT.

This chain links TRBV7-2 with TRBJ2-2; D is unclear. Trimming cost V 0 bases and J 5 bases, with 4 bases left between them. The CDR3 length is 13 residues. Germline V CDR1 and CDR2: SGHTA, FQGNSA. In DNA, the CDR3 is TGTGCCAGCAGCTTAGCGCGGACCGGGGAGCTGTTTTTT. It specifies CASSLARTGELFF. The whole variable domain, filled in from reference TRBV7-2 and TRBJ2-2, reads GAGVSQSPSNKVTEKGKDVELRCDPISGHTALYWYRQSLGQGLEFLIYFQGNSAPDKSGLPSDRFSAERTGGSVSTLTIQRTQQEDSAVYLCASSLARTGELFFGEGSRLTVL.

The J gene is TRBJ2-1, the V gene TRBV6-6, with D unclear. This CDR3 comprises 12 residues. The V and J ends lost 5 bases and 8 bases respectively, with 10 bases between them. Germline V lookup: CDR1 MNHNY, CDR2 SVGAGI (reference sequence). The CDR3: CASSPRSDEQFF. The DNA of the CDR3 is TGTGCCAGCAGTCCCCGCAGCGATGAGCAGTTCTTC.

This chain uses TRBV7-3 with TRBJ2-3; 11 positions match TRBD2. With V trimmed by 5 bases and J by 5 bases, 6 bases remained unmatched. The germline V gene encodes CDR1 SGHTA and CDR2 FQGTGA. The CDR3 runs 15 residues. The CDR3: CASSEWGLAVDTQYF. CDR3 in DNA: TGTGCCAGCAGCGAGTGGGGACTAGCGGTAGATACGCAGTATTTT.

The chain has TRBV25-1 and TRBJ2-7, with a possible D match to TRBD1 (6 bases). Germline V lookup: CDR1 MGHDK, CDR2 SYGVNS. Deletions cut 6 bases from V and 4 bases from J, with 10 bases between. This CDR3 spans 12 amino acids. The CDR3, as DNA: TGTGCCAGCAGCGACACAGGGTACGAGCAGTACTTC. As protein: CASSDTGYEQYF.

The chain recombines TRBV9 with TRBJ2-7, with 10 bases lining up with TRBD1. The germline gives CDR1 SGDLS, CDR2 YYNGEE. CDR3 length: 13 amino acids. Trimming took 5 bases from V and 6 from J; bases not matched to a gene: 5. The CDR3 protein is CASSPTGGAEQYF. The CDR3 DNA follows: TGTGCCAGCAGTCCGACAGGGGGCGCCGAGCAGTACTTC.